This TCR beta chain was found in a study of CD8 T cells in Susac syndrome. Roughly 0.45 to 1 ug RNA was reverse transcribed with random hexamers. By means of immunoSEQ multiplex PCR, TCR beta CDR3 spanning 54 Vbeta and 13 Jbeta underwent amplification. TCRdb independently ran MiXCR on the immunoSEQ multiplex PCR reads; one entry per CDR3 protein. The table has 200,000 or so distinct CDR3 sequences, 90% to 95% seen once. From germline, CDR1 is SEHNR and CDR2 FQNEAQ (reference sequence). The CDR3 is 13 amino acids. Trimming cost V 4 bases and J 1 base; bases outside gene matches: 1. The authors sequenced TCR beta from blood CD8+ and CD4+ T cells.

V and J are TRBV7-9 and TRBJ2-7; 7 bases agree with TRBD1. Sequencing was performed on CD4+ T cells from PBMCs. This sequence originates from a human donor with multiple sclerosis. The CDR3 protein is CASSSTGSYEQYF. The CDR3 bases are TGTGCCAGCAGCTCGACAGGGTCCTACGAGCAGTACTTC.